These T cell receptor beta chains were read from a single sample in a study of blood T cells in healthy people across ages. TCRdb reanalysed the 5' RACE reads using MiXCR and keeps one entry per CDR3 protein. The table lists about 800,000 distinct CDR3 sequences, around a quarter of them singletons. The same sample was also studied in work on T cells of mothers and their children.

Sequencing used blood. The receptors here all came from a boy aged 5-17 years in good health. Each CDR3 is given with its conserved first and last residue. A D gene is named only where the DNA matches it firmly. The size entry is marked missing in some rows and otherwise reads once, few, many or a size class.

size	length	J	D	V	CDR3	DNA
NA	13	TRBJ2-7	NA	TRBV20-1	CSARVPAGYEQYF	TGCAGTGCTAGAGTACCAGCAGGCTACGAGCAGTACTTC
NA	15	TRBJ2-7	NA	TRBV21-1	CASSKGGTGKREQYF	TGTGCCAGCAGCAAAGGAGGGACAGGGAAAAGGGAGCAGTACTTC
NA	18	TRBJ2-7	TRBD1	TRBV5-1	CASSRRFGQGGVSYEQYF	TGCGCCAGCAGCCGGAGATTCGGACAGGGCGGGGTGTCCTACGAGCAGTACTTC
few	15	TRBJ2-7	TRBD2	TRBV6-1	CASSPRSGGFYEQYF	TGTGCCAGCAGCCCGCGTAGCGGGGGATTCTACGAGCAGTACTTC
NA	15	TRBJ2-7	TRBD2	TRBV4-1	CASSQEGGREAEQYF	TGCGCCAGCAGCCAAGAAGGCGGGAGGGAGGCCGAGCAGTACTTC
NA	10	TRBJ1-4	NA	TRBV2	CASREGKLFF	TGTGCCAGCCGGGAGGGGAAACTGTTTTTT
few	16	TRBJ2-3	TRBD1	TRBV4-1	CASSPFGQGLPDTQYF	TGCGCCAGCAGCCCTTTTGGACAGGGGTTGCCAGATACGCAGTATTTT
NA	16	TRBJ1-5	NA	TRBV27	CASSLFGTLGNQPQHF	TGTGCCAGCAGTTTGTTCGGAACCCTTGGCAATCAGCCCCAGCATTTT
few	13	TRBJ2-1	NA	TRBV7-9	CASSFGSGTEQFF	TGTGCCAGCAGTTTTGGCTCCGGGACAGAGCAGTTCTTC
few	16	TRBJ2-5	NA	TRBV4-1	CASSQETGMYQETQYF	TGCGCCAGCAGCCAAGAAACAGGGATGTACCAAGAGACCCAGTACTTC
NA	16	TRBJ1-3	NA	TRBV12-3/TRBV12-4	CASSYARRDSGNTIYF	TGTGCCAGCAGCTACGCTCGCAGGGACTCTGGAAACACCATATATTTT
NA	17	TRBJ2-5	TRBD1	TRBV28	CASSLMGTGSLLETQYF	TGTGCCAGCAGTTTAATGGGGACAGGGAGCCTTTTAGAGACCCAGTACTTC
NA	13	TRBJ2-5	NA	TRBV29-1	CSAGTGQGETQYF	TGCAGCGCAGGGACCGGGCAGGGAGAGACCCAGTACTTC
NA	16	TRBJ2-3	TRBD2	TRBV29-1	CSVEVYLAGGTDTQYF	TGCAGCGTTGAAGTTTACCTAGCGGGAGGCACAGATACGCAGTATTTT
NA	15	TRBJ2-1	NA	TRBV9	CASSVVGGLYNEQFF	TGTGCCAGCAGCGTAGTCGGAGGACTATACAATGAGCAGTTCTTC
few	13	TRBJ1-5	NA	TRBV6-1	CASNQVENQPQHF	TGTGCCAGCAACCAGGTCGAGAATCAGCCCCAGCATTTT
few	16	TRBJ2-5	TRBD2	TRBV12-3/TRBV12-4	CASSQGLAGVSETQYF	TGTGCCAGCAGTCAGGGACTAGCGGGAGTAAGCGAGACCCAGTACTTC
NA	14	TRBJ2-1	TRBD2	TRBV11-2	CAGSGLAGANEQFF	TGTGCCGGCAGCGGACTAGCGGGAGCAAATGAGCAGTTCTTC
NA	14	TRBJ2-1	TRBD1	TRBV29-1	CSVGNRGRVYEQFF	TGCAGCGTGGGTAACAGGGGGCGCGTCTATGAGCAGTTCTTC
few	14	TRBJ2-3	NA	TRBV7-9	CASSLSGVLDTQYF	TGTGCCAGCAGTCTGTCTGGCGTGTTGGATACGCAGTATTTT
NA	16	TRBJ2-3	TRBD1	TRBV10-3	CAISESDRGLTDTQYF	TGTGCCATCAGTGAGTCGGACAGGGGGTTGACAGATACGCAGTATTTT
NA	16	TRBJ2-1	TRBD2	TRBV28	CASSTPGRGGQNEQFF	TGTGCCAGCAGTACTCCGGGGCGGGGGGGCCAGAATGAGCAGTTCTTC
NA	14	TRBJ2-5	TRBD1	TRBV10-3	CAISESDRRETQYF	TGTGCCATCAGTGAGTCGGACAGGAGAGAGACCCAGTACTTC
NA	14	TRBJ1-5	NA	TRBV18	CASSPKTDNQSQHF	TGTGCCAGCTCACCAAAAACAGATAATCAGTCCCAGCATTTT
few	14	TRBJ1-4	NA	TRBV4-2	CASSQERAVPQLFF	TGTGCCAGCAGCCAAGAAAGGGCAGTACCCCAACTGTTTTTT
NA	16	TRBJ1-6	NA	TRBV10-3	CAISETRDIRNSPLHF	TGTGCCATCAGTGAGACCAGGGACATACGAAATTCACCCCTCCACTTT
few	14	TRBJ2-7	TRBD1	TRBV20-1	CSAEDRAASYEQYF	TGCAGTGCTGAAGACAGGGCCGCCTCATACGAGCAGTACTTC
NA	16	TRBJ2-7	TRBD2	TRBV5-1	CASSLTPGLAGGEQYF	TGCGCCAGCAGCTTGACGCCGGGACTAGCGGGAGGCGAGCAGTACTTC
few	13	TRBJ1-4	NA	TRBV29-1	CSVTSGTNEKLFF	TGCAGCGTGACCTCGGGAACTAATGAAAAACTGTTTTTT
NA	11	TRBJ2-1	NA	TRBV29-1	CSVNSSPEQFF	TGCAGTGTTAACTCTAGCCCCGAGCAGTTCTTC
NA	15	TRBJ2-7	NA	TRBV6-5	CASSRLPRGSYEQYF	TGTGCCAGCAGTCGGCTCCCCAGGGGCTCCTACGAGCAGTACTTC
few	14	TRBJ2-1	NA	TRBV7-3	CASSMGPSYNEQFF	TGTGCCAGCAGCATGGGACCCTCTTACAATGAGCAGTTCTTC
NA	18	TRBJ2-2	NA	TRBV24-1	CATSGLSARGGNTGELFF	TGTGCCACCAGTGGTTTGTCGGCGAGGGGTGGGAACACCGGGGAGCTGTTTTTT
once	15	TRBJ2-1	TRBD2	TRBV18	CASSGTSGTHNEQFF	TGCGCCAGCTCAGGGACTAGCGGAACTCACAATGAGCAGTTCTTC
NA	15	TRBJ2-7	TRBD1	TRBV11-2	CASGSLTGGSREQYF	TGTGCCAGCGGCTCGCTGACAGGGGGCTCGCGTGAGCAGTACTTC
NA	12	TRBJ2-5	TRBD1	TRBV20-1	CSARTGRETQYF	TGCAGTGCTAGGACAGGGAGAGAGACCCAGTACTTC
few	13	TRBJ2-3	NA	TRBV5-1	CASSFEQGDTQYF	TGCGCCAGCAGCTTCGAGCAGGGAGATACGCAGTATTTT
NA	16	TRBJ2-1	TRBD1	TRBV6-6	CASSYYRDRDYNEQFF	TGTGCCAGCAGTTACTACCGGGACAGGGATTACAATGAGCAGTTCTTC
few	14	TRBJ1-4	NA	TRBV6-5	CASSSAYLGEKLFF	TGTGCCAGCAGCTCAGCGTATTTAGGTGAAAAACTGTTTTTT
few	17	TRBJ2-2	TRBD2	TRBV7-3	CASSASTGREMSGELFF	TGTGCCAGCAGCGCCTCCACGGGGCGGGAGATGAGCGGGGAGCTGTTTTTT
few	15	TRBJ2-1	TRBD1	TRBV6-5	CASSYGEGAPFEQFF	TGTGCCAGCAGTTACGGAGAGGGGGCTCCCTTTGAGCAGTTCTTC
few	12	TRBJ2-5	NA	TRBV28	CATVGRWETQYF	TGTGCCACCGTTGGGCGGTGGGAGACCCAGTACTTC
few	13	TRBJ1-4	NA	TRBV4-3	CASSQEAGEKLFF	TGCGCCAGCAGCCAAGAGGCGGGAGAAAAACTGTTTTTT
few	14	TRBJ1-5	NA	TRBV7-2	CASSLVPSNQPQHF	TGTGCCAGCAGCTTAGTCCCGAGCAATCAGCCCCAGCATTTT
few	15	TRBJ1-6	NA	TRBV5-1	CASSLGDNKNSPLHF	TGCGCCAGCAGCTTGGGAGACAATAAGAATTCACCCCTCCACTTT
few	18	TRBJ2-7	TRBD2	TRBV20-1	CSARGEWTSGSVSYEQYF	TGCAGTGCTAGAGGGGAGTGGACTAGCGGGAGTGTGTCCTACGAGCAGTACTTC
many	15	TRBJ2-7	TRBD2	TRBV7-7	CASSPGLAAAYEQYF	TGTGCTAGCAGTCCCGGACTAGCGGCCGCCTACGAGCAGTACTTC
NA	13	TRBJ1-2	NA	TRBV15	CATSSRIFGGYTF	TGTGCCACCAGCAGTCGGATCTTCGGTGGCTACACCTTC
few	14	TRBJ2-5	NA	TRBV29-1	CSVRQDTGQETQYF	TGCAGCGTTCGTCAGGATACAGGGCAGGAGACCCAGTACTTC
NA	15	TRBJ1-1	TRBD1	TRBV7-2	CASSASVAGGTEAFF	TGTGCCAGCAGCGCAAGTGTGGCAGGGGGGACTGAAGCTTTCTTT
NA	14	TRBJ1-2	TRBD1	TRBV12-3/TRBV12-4	CASCQTQGASGYTF	TGTGCCAGCTGTCAGACCCAGGGGGCGTCGGGCTACACCTTC
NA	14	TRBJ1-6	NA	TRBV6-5	CASRYGAESSPLHF	TGTGCCAGCAGATACGGGGCAGAAAGTTCACCCCTCCACTTT
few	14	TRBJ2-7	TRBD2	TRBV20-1	CSARLAGYSYEQYF	TGCAGTGCAAGACTAGCGGGGTACTCCTACGAGCAGTACTTC